This TCR beta chain was captured in a study of Graves' ophthalmopathy and Graves' hyperthyroidism listed by TCRdb under 2018. Study-wide context: Peripheral blood was collected at initial diagnosis, before any treatment. To explore V-J signatures distinguishing ophthalmopathy from hyperthyroidism, a discovery set of about a hundred patients (about 41 ophthalmopathy, 57 stable hyperthyroidism) was enrolled. The study used signatures of the TCR beta repertoire to tell Graves' ophthalmopathy apart from Graves' hyperthyroidism and to predict which patients would progress to ophthalmopathy. In five or six hyperthyroidism patients, T-cell repertoires of thyroid tissue and blood were compared. Following sample collection, hyperthyroidism patients were given methimazole at a starting dose of 30 mg daily, and ophthalmopathy patients were given high-dose intravenous methylprednisolone. An independent validation cohort comprised around 20 hyperthyroidism patients and over 15 patients who later progressed from hyperthyroidism to ophthalmopathy. In total, some 140 blood samples were TCR-sequenced: 40 to 45 ophthalmopathy, approximately 75 hyperthyroidism and some 17 hyperthyroidism-to-ophthalmopathy patients.

Notes on this clonotype: Its antigen remains undetermined. There are no base qualities to consult, and no much larger clone falls within one base.

The trim is 3 bases for V and 3 bases for J, with a gap of 3 bases between the germline ends. From cysteine to phenylalanine, the CDR3 is 12 amino acids long. Only CDR3 DNA remains: 36 bases, in frame from the first base. For CDR1 and CDR2, the germline V gene (reference sequence) lists LNHNV and YYDKDF. Ophthalmopathy patients had moderately to severely active disease, Clinical Activity Score of at least 3, NOSPECS grade of at least 4, and disease duration under 3 months. Anyone with other autoimmune diseases, uncontrolled infections, pregnancy or lactation was excluded from the study. Clinical symptoms, serum thyroxine, TRAb, thyroid ultrasound and orbital computed tomography were used for diagnosis. PBMCs were isolated from more than 9 ml of fresh peripheral blood by Ficoll-Paque density gradient centrifugation. Total RNA was extracted using Trizol reagent, and RNA quality was checked on an Agilent 2100 Bioanalyzer.

For repertoire sequencing, TCR beta CDR3 regions were amplified from RNA transcripts. HTBI primers and the Qiagen OneStep RT-PCR kit were used in a first-round RT-PCR, which was followed by a second-round multiplex PCR, size selection and purification. The libraries underwent paired-end sequencing with 100 bp reads on an Illumina HiSeq2000. Under the source paper's analysis protocol: SOAPnuke was used for read processing, and reads with adapters, uncalled bases, a mean Phred below 15, or no exact constant-primer or identifier match were discarded. COPE v1.2.5 was used to merge the high-quality paired reads. Clonotypes were defined as unique nucleotide sequences and were aligned to IMGT TRB V, D and J references using MiTCR v1.1. The analysis was limited to V-J combinations with a frequency above 0.0001, which together covered over 99% of the repertoires. For each V-J combination, a TCR clonal expansion and chaos score was defined as the ratio of F50 clonal expansion to chaos observed in the TCRdist matrix. Welch's t-statistics and random forest were used to reduce features to about 14 V-J combinations, which were fed into a naive Bayes classifier. The Morisita-Horn index was used to measure how similar the thyroid and blood repertoires were. TCRdb reran the public reads through fastp at Q25 and MiXCR, keeping productive beta chains. Rows merge per CDR3 protein into single entries with the most common DNA and genes. These V and J calls derive from TCRdb rather than the authors' analysis. A total of 40,000 to 45,000 distinct CDR3 sequences appear in this sample, 52% of them only once. The ten largest account for more than 15% of the sample.

What the research found in general, with its limitations: The 13-signature model separated ophthalmopathy from stable hyperthyroidism with approximately 88% sensitivity and 81.08% specificity in cross-validation, and 80%/75% in the test set. In validation, the model predicted ophthalmopathy progression with 70.59% sensitivity and roughly 78% specificity; around twelve predicted patients were CT-confirmed with GO in a median of approximately 6.5 months. No statistical method was used to predetermine the sample size, and group allocation was not hidden from the investigators. Most of the expanded thyroid clonotypes with a frequency above 0.001 were also detected in blood, and it was suggested that the thyroid immune response may be reflected by blood repertoires.

This TCR was recovered from an adult man with Graves' ophthalmopathy. Rearrangement joined TRBV15 to TRBJ1-3; the D gene remains uncertain. The source material was peripheral blood. The DNA is as follows: TGTGCCACCAGCAGGGGTGGAAACACCATATATTTT. Its coded protein is CATSRGGNTIYF.